This T cell receptor (beta chain) was observed in a study of cytomegalovirus exposure and HLA in healthy donors. Overall study findings and caveats: There were some public TCRs occurring in many donors, but most TCR sequences were rare.

CDR1 is WSHSY and CDR2 is SAAADI in the germline V gene. The length of the CDR3 is 19 residues. The V and J ends lost 2 bases and 4 bases, in that order; junction bases with no gene match: 15. Concerning this clone itself: Its specificity is unknown.

The assay was immunoSEQ multiplex PCR, and TCRdb's table has in-frame clones only and misses some. This table holds some 76,000 clones, about 95% found once. The J gene is TRBJ2-2, the V gene TRBV10-2; the match to TRBD1 covers 8 bases. The sequenced sample consisted of PBMCs. The receptor's source is a woman aged 18-29 years in good health and CMV-seronegative. The CDR3 loop reads CASSEPASFRTGLTGELFF. In DNA, the CDR3 is TGCGCCAGCAGTGAGCCGGCGAGTTTTCGGACAGGGCTCACCGGGGAGCTGTTTTTT.